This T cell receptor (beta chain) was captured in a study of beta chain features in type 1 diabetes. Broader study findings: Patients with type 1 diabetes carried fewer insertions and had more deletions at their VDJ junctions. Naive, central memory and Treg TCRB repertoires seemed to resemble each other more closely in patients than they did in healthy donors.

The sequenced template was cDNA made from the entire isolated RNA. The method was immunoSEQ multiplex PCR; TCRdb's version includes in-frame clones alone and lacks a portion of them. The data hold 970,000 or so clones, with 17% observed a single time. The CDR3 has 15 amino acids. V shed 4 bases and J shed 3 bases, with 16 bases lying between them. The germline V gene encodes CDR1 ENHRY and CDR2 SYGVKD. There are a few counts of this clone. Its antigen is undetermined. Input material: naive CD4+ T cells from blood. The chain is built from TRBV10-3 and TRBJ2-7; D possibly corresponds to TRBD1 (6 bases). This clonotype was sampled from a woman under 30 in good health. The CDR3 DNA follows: TGTGCCATCAGTGGGACCGGGACAAGAAGCTACGAGCAGTACTTC. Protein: CAISGTGTRSYEQYF.